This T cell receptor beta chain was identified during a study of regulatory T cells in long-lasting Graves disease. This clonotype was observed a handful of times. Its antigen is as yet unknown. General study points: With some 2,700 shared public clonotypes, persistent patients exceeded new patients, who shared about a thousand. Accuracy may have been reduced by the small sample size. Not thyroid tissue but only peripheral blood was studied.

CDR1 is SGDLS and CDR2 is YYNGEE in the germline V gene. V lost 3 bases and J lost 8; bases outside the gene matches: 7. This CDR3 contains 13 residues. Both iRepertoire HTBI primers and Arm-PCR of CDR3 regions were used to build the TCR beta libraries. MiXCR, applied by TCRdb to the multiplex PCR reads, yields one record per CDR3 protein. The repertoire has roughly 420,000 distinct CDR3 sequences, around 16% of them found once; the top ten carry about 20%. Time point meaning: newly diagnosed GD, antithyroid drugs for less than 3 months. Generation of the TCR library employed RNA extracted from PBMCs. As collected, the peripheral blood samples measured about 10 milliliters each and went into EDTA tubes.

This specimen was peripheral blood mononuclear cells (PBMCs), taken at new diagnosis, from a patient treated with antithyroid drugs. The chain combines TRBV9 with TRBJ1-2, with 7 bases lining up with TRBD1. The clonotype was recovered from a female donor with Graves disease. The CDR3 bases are TGTGCCAGCAGCGGTGACAGGGTGGGAGGCTACACCTTC. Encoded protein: CASSGDRVGGYTF.